The 17 T cell receptor beta chains below were found in one sample sequenced in a study of early T cells in non-severe SARS-CoV-2 infection. TCRdb used MiXCR to reprocess the 5' RACE reads, holding one entry per CDR3 protein. The sample holds some 50,000 distinct CDR3 sequences; about 4.1% are singletons and the top ten take roughly 6.4%. Sequencing was done on a sample of whole blood. The receptors shown here come from an adult who was a healthcare worker with PCR-confirmed SARS-CoV-2 infection or an uninfected control (not recorded which).

This clonotype was observed at least ten times. This chain links TRBV2 with TRBJ1-5; 7 positions match TRBD1. The CDR3 is 15 residues long. The ends lost 5 bases at V and 1 base at J; junction bases unmatched: 5. Per the germline V gene, CDR1 is SNHLY and CDR2 is FYNNEI. The CDR3 reads CASSPDRLSNQPQHF. DNA for the CDR3: TGTGCCAGCAGTCCGGACAGGTTGAGCAATCAGCCCCAGCATTTT.

This clonotype was picked up many times. The chain is built from TRBV9 and TRBJ1-2; the D is unclear. This CDR3 contains 16 residues. The germline V and J ends were trimmed by 0 bases and 3 bases, with 15 bases remaining between them. Germline CDR1 is SGDLS and CDR2 is YYNGEE. The CDR3 loop is CASSVAPNSGDYGYTF. DNA for the CDR3: TGTGCCAGCAGCGTAGCCCCAAATTCGGGCGACTATGGCTACACCTTC.

This clonotype was observed at least ten times. V and J are TRBV19 and TRBJ2-5, with 9 bases fitting TRBD2. The CDR3 extends over 15 amino acids. The junction had 7 bases not matched to a gene; V was cut back by 7 bases and J by 1 base. The germline V gene encodes CDR1 LNHDA and CDR2 SQIVND (reference sequence). The CDR3 is CASNGPGLAQETQYF. DNA for the CDR3: TGTGCCAGTAACGGCCCGGGACTAGCCCAAGAGACCCAGTACTTC.

This clonotype occurred many times. The chain recombines TRBV15 with TRBJ2-3, with D possibly being TRBD1 or TRBD2 (6 bases each). Germline-derived CDR1 and CDR2 are LNHNV and YYDKDF (reference sequence). The V end was cut by 3 bases, the J end by 2 bases, with 21 bases between. This CDR3 spans 18 amino acids. The CDR3 region is CATSREDGGPSLTDTQYF. Written as DNA, the CDR3 is TGTGCCACCAGCAGGGAGGACGGGGGCCCGAGCCTCACAGATACGCAGTATTTT. Variable domain in full (rest from reference TRBV15 and TRBJ2-3): DAMVIQNPRYQVTQFGKPVTLSCSQTLNHNVMYWYQQKSSQAPKLLFHYYDKDFNNEADTPDNFQSRRPNTSFCFLDIRSPGLGDTAMYLCATSREDGGPSLTDTQYFGPGTRLTVL.

This clonotype was observed a few times. This chain joins TRBV5-1 and TRBJ1-6, with D possibly being TRBD1 (5 bases). V was shortened by 1 base and J by 7 bases, with 12 bases between the two germline ends. The CDR3 loop spans 15 amino acids. Germline loops: CDR1 SGHRS, CDR2 YFSETQ. The CDR3 nucleotides are TGCGCCAGCAGCTTGCACGGACGGGACAATTCACCCCTCCACTTT. Translating gives CASSLHGRDNSPLHF.

The gene calls are TRBV6-2 or TRBV6-3 and TRBJ1-1; no firm D call. V shed 2 bases and J shed 6 bases, with 7 bases lying between them. The CDR3 is made up of 12 amino acids. Germline CDR1 reads MNHEY; CDR2 reads SVGEGT. The CDR3 nucleotides are TGTGCCAGCAGTTACCCGCCTCCTGAAGCTTTCTTT. This codes for CASSYPPPEAFF.

This clonotype was recorded many times. The chain employs TRBV6-5 and TRBJ2-1; TRBD2 aligns across 9 bases. The junction had 8 bases not matched to a gene; V was cut back by 7 bases and J by 7 bases. CDR1 and CDR2 (germline): MNHEY, SVGAGI. The CDR3 length is 14 residues. CDR3 loop: CASTWDSGGNEQFF. The DNA for the CDR3 is TGTGCCAGCACTTGGGATAGCGGGGGTAATGAGCAGTTCTTC.

Ten or more counts support this clonotype. This sequence joins TRBV12-3 or TRBV12-4 and TRBJ2-7; D gene uncertain. V lost 2 bases and J 9 bases, leaving 14 bases between the germline ends. CDR3 length: 13 residues. The CDR3 DNA follows: TGTGCCAGCAGTTTAAGTGAGTCGGGCGGGCAGTACTTC. This gives the protein CASSLSESGGQYF.

The sample holds many counts of this clonotype. This chain connects TRBV27 to TRBJ1-1, with unresolved D. The V end lost 3 bases, the J end lost 0 bases, and 5 bases lay between the germline ends. CDR3 size: 13 residues. CDR1 is MNHEY and CDR2 is SMNVEV in the germline V gene (reference sequence). CDR3 sequence reads: CASSLGMNTEAFF. The CDR3 DNA follows: TGTGCCAGCAGTTTGGGGATGAACACTGAAGCTTTCTTT.

This clonotype was detected many times. The chain carries TRBV7-3 and TRBJ1-1, with 9 bases aligning to TRBD1. Germline assignment: CDR1 SGHTA and CDR2 FQGTGA. CDR3 length equals 13 residues. V shed 6 bases and J 5 bases; nucleotides not matched to a gene: 4. This chain's CDR3 is CASSSDRGTEAFF. DNA for the CDR3: TGTGCCAGCAGTTCCGACAGGGGGACTGAAGCTTTCTTT.

This chain connects TRBV5-6 to TRBJ1-2, with no clear D. Trimming took 4 bases from V and 4 from J, leaving 11 bases between them. The germline V gene encodes CDR1 SGHDT and CDR2 YYEEEE. The CDR3 has 13 amino acids. The CDR3 protein is CASSQWRAYGYTF. For the CDR3, the DNA is TGTGCCAGCAGCCAATGGAGGGCCTATGGCTACACCTTC.

This clonotype was detected ten times or more. The chain employs TRBV28 and TRBJ2-7; 7 positions agree with TRBD1. V shed 6 bases and J 1 base; nucleotides not matched to a gene: 6. The CDR3 extends over 14 amino acids. In germline, CDR1 is MDHEN, CDR2 SYDVKM. The CDR3 loop reads CASSRRQGSYEQYF. The CDR3 DNA reads TGTGCCAGCAGCCGTAGACAGGGATCCTACGAGCAGTACTTC.

This clonotype was counted at least ten times. The DNA of the CDR3 is TGTGCCAGCAGTCCACAGCTTAAGGGGGAGACCCAGTACTTC. Residues: CASSPQLKGETQYF. V gene TRBV27 combines with J gene TRBJ2-5, with D perhaps matching TRBD1 (5 bases). Trimming pared 5 bases from V and 5 bases from J, leaving 15 bases between. This CDR3 contains 14 residues. Looked up from germline, CDR1 is MNHEY and CDR2 is SMNVEV (reference sequence).

The table lists this clonotype with a few counts. CDR3 in amino acids: CASRRDRGTGANVLTF. CDR3 sequence (DNA): TGTGCCAGCAGGCGGGACAGAGGAACTGGGGCCAACGTCCTGACTTTC. The chain has TRBV5-8 and TRBJ2-6; maybe TRBD1 (7 bases). V was pared by 5 bases and J by 2 bases, with 14 bases between. The germline V gene has CDR1 SGHTS and CDR2 YDEGEE. CDR3 length: 16 amino acids.

At least ten counts were recorded for this clonotype. The genes are TRBV29-1 and TRBJ2-1; no clear D. CDR3 length: 14 amino acids. Germline loops: CDR1 SQVTM, CDR2 ANQGSEA. V lost 6 bases and J lost 2, with 14 bases in between. The CDR3 coding sequence is TGCAGCGTCTCCTTGGCGCGGACCTACAATGAGCAGTTCTTC. Protein sequence: CSVSLARTYNEQFF.

This clonotype showed up many times. This chain joins TRBV6-1 and TRBJ1-2; D call uncertain. The CDR3 covers 14 residues. Between the trimmed V and J ends, which lost 4 bases and 0 bases, there was a span of 9 bases. The V gene's germline CDR1 is MNHNS and CDR2 SASEGT. The CDR3 protein is CASSVGRANYGYTF. The CDR3 nucleotides read TGTGCCAGCAGTGTTGGCAGAGCTAACTATGGCTACACCTTC.

Only a few counts were recorded for this clonotype. The CDR3 protein is CASRRGANYEQYF. The CDR3 nucleotides read TGTGCCAGCAGGAGGGGGGCTAACTACGAGCAGTACTTC. The chain joins TRBV27 to TRBJ2-7, with D perhaps assigned TRBD1 or TRBD2 (6 bases each). The germline gives CDR1 MNHEY, CDR2 SMNVEV (reference sequence). The CDR3 contains 13 residues. The V gene lost 6 bases and the J gene lost 3 bases, with 12 bases spanning the gap.